This T cell receptor (beta chain) was captured in a study of T cell responses to AZD1222 COVID-19 vaccine. General observations from the study: Donors were largely white British and mainly female; clonal diversity was possibly underestimated. Nearly half of spike-specific TCRs reportedly target unmutated variant regions. Seropositive at baseline were only 5 or 6 AZD1222 recipients. No day 14 peak samples; only post-peak repertoires were characterized.

Sequenced by immunoSEQ multiplex PCR; TCRdb stores in-frame clones only, minus some. Found here are under 200,000 clones, roughly nine tenths of them singletons; the top ten hold under 2.5%. As regards this clone: Its antigen is not identified.

The length of the CDR3 is 13 residues. The germline V gene encodes CDR1 SGHNT and CDR2 YYREEE (reference sequence). The germline V and J ends were trimmed by 7 bases and 5 bases, with 16 bases remaining between them. The source material was peripheral blood, sampled on day 0 of AZD1222 vaccination. The rearrangement uses TRBV5-4 and TRBJ2-7; unclear D gene. This receptor was obtained from an adult in good health. The CDR3 nucleotides are TGTGCCAGCGGGCGGCTCCATCGCGACGAGCAGTACTTC. It is translated as CASGRLHRDEQYF.